This entry is about one TCR beta chain. What it binds is unknown. Because it lacks the conserved phenylalanine or tryptophan at the end, this CDR3 is likely a read error. This specimen comes from a study of cytomegalovirus exposure and HLA in healthy donors. The study's findings and limits: For cytomegalovirus status, the classifier reportedly gave diagnoses with high specificity and sensitivity.

Regarding donors, all were healthy bone marrow donors. This CDR3 spans 15 amino acids. The trim removed 0 bases at V and 5 bases at J, leaving 6 bases unmatched. CDR1 is SGDLS, CDR2 YYNGEE, per germline. The PCR employed 60 Vbeta primers together with 13 Jbeta primers. The repertoire was sequenced with immunoSEQ multiplex PCR; TCRdb's copy has only in-frame clones and lacks some. There are some 130,000 clones in the sample; approximately 78% occur only once, and 2.5% to 3.5% lies in the top ten. This receptor was taken from a woman in her twenties or thirties in good health and CMV-seropositive. Material: PBMCs. V usage is TRBV9 and J usage is TRBJ2-7; 9 bases fit TRBD1. The CDR3 DNA reads TGTGCCAGCAGCGTAGTTGGACAGGGGCCCCACGAGCAGTACCTC. Protein product: CASSVVGQGPHEQYL.